A single sample gave rise to the 27 T cell receptor beta chains below, sequenced in a study of T cells in Graves' hyperthyroidism and ophthalmopathy. Amplified regions were TCR beta CDR3 sequences from RNA transcripts. With the HTBI primer set, the TCR CDR3 went through a first round of RT-PCR. From the multiplex PCR reads, TCRdb called clonotypes with MiXCR, one entry per CDR3 protein. The table records about 95,000 distinct CDR3 sequences, around 40% of them present only once. Input material: peripheral blood or thyroid tissue (not recorded which). The receptor source for this set is a woman in her 30s with Graves' hyperthyroidism.

This clonotype was seen repeatedly, ten times or more. The chain joins TRBV24-1 to TRBJ2-2; D gene ambiguous. Germline loops: CDR1 KGHDR, CDR2 SFDVKD. V lost 5 bases to trimming and J lost 0 bases, with 9 bases between them. The CDR3 is 15 amino acids. CDR3 DNA: TGTGCCACCAGTGGGCTGACACCGAACACCGGGGAGCTGTTTTTT. Its protein is CATSGLTPNTGELFF.

V and J are TRBV19 and TRBJ2-2; 11 bases line up with TRBD1. Germline V CDR1 and CDR2: LNHDA, SQIVND (reference sequence). The CDR3 is made up of 14 amino acids. V was pared by 6 bases and J by 7 bases, with 4 bases of the junction left unmatched. Written as DNA, the CDR3 is TGTGCCAGTAGGCCGGGACAGGGGGGCGGGGAGCTGTTTTTT. It yields the protein CASRPGQGGGELFF.

This clonotype was counted ten times or more. The V gene is TRBV6-1, the J gene TRBJ2-5; no clear D. Per the germline V gene, CDR1 is MNHNS and CDR2 is SASEGT. This CDR3 has 14 amino acids. V dropped 7 bases and J dropped 1 base, with 13 bases sitting between them. The CDR3: CASTVDRIQETQYF. The CDR3 DNA follows: TGTGCCAGCACCGTGGACCGGATCCAAGAGACCCAGTACTTC.

Many counts were recorded for this clonotype. The chain joins TRBV28 to TRBJ1-6; no firm D call. The V gene lost 8 bases and the J gene lost 9 bases, with 26 bases spanning the gap. The germline V gene has CDR1 MDHEN and CDR2 SYDVKM. The CDR3 extends over 17 amino acids. CDR3: CASGSYGSAGFSSPLHF. The CDR3 DNA is TGTGCCAGCGGCTCTTATGGGTCCGCCGGATTTAGTTCACCCCTCCACTTT. The complete variable domain, with remaining parts taken from reference TRBV28 and TRBJ1-6, reads DVKVTQSSRYLVKRTGEKVFLECVQDMDHENMFWYRQDPGLGLRLIYFSYDVKMKEKGDIPEGYSVSREKKERFSLILESASTNQTSMYLCASGSYGSAGFSSPLHFGNGTRLTVT.

With respect to this clonotype: This may be a read error, as it is one base from a much larger clone. This chain joins TRBV5-4 and TRBJ2-3, with D perhaps TRBD2 (5 bases). Germline V gene lookup returns CDR1 SGHNT and CDR2 YYREEE (reference sequence). The CDR3 totals 16 residues. CDR3 in DNA: TGCGCCAGCAGCTACGAGTTCGTGGGAGTTGTAGATACGCAGTATTTT. Translating gives CASSYEFVGVVDTQYF.

The genes are TRBV5-1 and TRBJ2-5; 7 positions match TRBD1. Germline values: CDR1 SGHRS, CDR2 YFSETQ. J was trimmed by 7 bases and V by 1 base; bases with no gene match: 4. The CDR3 is 13 amino acids. In DNA form, the CDR3 reads TGCGCCAGCAGCTTGAAACGACAGGGGACCCAGTACTTC. This codes for CASSLKRQGTQYF.

About this clonotype itself: A clone one base away is much larger, so this may be a read error. This rearrangement joins TRBV19 to TRBJ2-7, with unresolved D. V dropped 3 bases and J dropped 3 bases, with 12 bases sitting between them. The CDR3 length is 14 residues. Looked up from germline, CDR1 is LNHDA and CDR2 is SQIVND (reference sequence). CDR3 sequence (DNA): TGTGCCAGTAGTATCGATCCTTGCAGCTACGAGCAGTACTTC. This sequence encodes CASSIDPCSYEQYF.

This clonotype was picked up many times. V usage is TRBV7-8 and J usage is TRBJ1-6; D is ambiguous. The CDR3 contains 17 residues. Germline V gene sequence: CDR1 SGHVS, CDR2 FQNEAQ. Trimming shortened V by 5 bases and J by 4 bases, and 18 bases separated the two germline ends. CDR3 sequence: CASSPLPAGAYNSPLHF. The CDR3 DNA follows: TGTGCCAGCAGCCCCCTCCCCGCCGGCGCATATAATTCACCCCTCCACTTT.

This clonotype is deemed medium-sized (0.01 to 0.1%). V and J are TRBV10-3 and TRBJ1-6; TRBD1 aligns across 8 bases. With 8 bases clipped from V and 6 bases from J, the junction kept 3 bases outside the gene matches. CDR1 and CDR2 (germline): ENHRY, SYGVKD. The CDR3 has 13 residues. The DNA for the CDR3 is TGTGCCATCGGACAGGGTTCTAATTCACCCCTCCACTTT. Its translation is CAIGQGSNSPLHF.

For the CDR3, the DNA is TGTGCCAGCAGTGAAGCGGCCAGGTACCACGAGCAGTACTTC. Protein sequence: CASSEAARYHEQYF. The chain is built from TRBV2 and TRBJ2-7, with D unresolved. This CDR3 is built from 14 residues. V was clipped by 0 bases and J by 5 bases, with 11 bases between them. Germline loops: CDR1 SNHLY, CDR2 FYNNEI.

In this sample, this clonotype turned up many times. J is TRBJ1-5 and V is TRBV28; tentative D call: TRBD1 (5 bases). Germline V gene lookup returns CDR1 MDHEN and CDR2 SYDVKM. V dropped 2 bases and J dropped 0 bases, with 8 bases sitting between them. This CDR3 has 15 amino acids. The CDR3 is CASSLKGYSNQPQHF. The CDR3 DNA is TGTGCCAGCAGTTTAAAGGGGTATAGCAATCAGCCCCAGCATTTT.

The rearrangement links TRBV13 to TRBJ1-2; D uncertain. Trimming cost V 0 bases and J 4 bases, with 9 bases left between them. The CDR3 loop spans 14 amino acids. CDR1 and CDR2 (germline): PRHDT, FYEKMQ (reference sequence). The CDR3 DNA is TGTGCCAGCAGCTTAGGAGGGATCGGCTATGGCTACACCTTC. Protein: CASSLGGIGYGYTF. The complete variable domain, with remaining parts taken from reference TRBV13 and TRBJ1-2, reads AAGVIQSPRHLIKEKRETATLKCYPIPRHDTVYWYQQGPGQDPQFLISFYEKMQSDKGSIPDRFSAQQFSDYHSELNMSSLELGDSALYFCASSLGGIGYGYTFGSGTRLTVV.

This clonotype was detected many times. V and J are TRBV3-1 and TRBJ2-5; 14 bases are shared with TRBD2. Trimming cost V 5 bases and J 5 bases; bases outside gene matches: 10. In germline, CDR1 is LGHDT, CDR2 YNNKEL (reference sequence). This CDR3 has 17 amino acids. CDR3 DNA: TGTGCCAGCAGCGACAGACTAGCGGGAGGGGGTTTGGAGACCCAGTACTTC. It encodes CASSDRLAGGGLETQYF.

Many counts were recorded for this clonotype. The chain employs TRBV20-1 and TRBJ1-2; D uncertain. Trimming took off 2 bases at V and 7 bases at J, with 17 bases between the two ends. This CDR3 is built from 14 residues. CDR1 is DFQATT and CDR2 is SNEGSKA in the germline V gene (reference sequence). CDR3 in amino acids: CSARSPDGLLGYTF. The DNA of the CDR3 is TGCAGTGCTAGATCTCCGGACGGTCTGCTTGGCTACACCTTC.

This clonotype occurred many times. This rearrangement joins TRBV6-6 to TRBJ2-7, with D uncertain. Germline assignment: CDR1 MNHNY and CDR2 SVGAGI (reference sequence). V dropped 0 bases and J dropped 7 bases, with 4 bases sitting between them. The CDR3 spans 11 residues. This CDR3 is CASSYSGEQYF. The CDR3 DNA follows: TGTGCCAGCAGTTACTCAGGGGAGCAGTACTTC.

The genes are TRBV2 and TRBJ1-1, with 9 bases that match TRBD1. Trimming at V came to 1 base and at J to 2 bases, leaving 2 bases not matched to a gene. The CDR3 spans 15 residues. Per germline, CDR1 SNHLY and CDR2 FYNNEI. The CDR3 loop is CASSEGDRENTEAFF. DNA of the CDR3: TGTGCCAGCAGTGAAGGGGACAGGGAAAACACTGAAGCTTTCTTT.

Many counts were recorded for this clonotype. The chain has TRBV5-6 and TRBJ1-2; no reliable D call. The CDR3 sequence is 12 residues long. Germline V CDR1 and CDR2: SGHDT, YYEEEE. The V end was cut by 1 base, the J end by 5 bases, with 6 bases between. CDR3 residues: CASSLTSYGYTF. In DNA form, the CDR3 reads TGTGCCAGCAGCTTGACCAGTTATGGCTACACCTTC. The variable domain in full, completed from reference TRBV5-6 and TRBJ1-2, reads DAGVTQSPTHLIKTRGQQVTLRCSPKSGHDTVSWYQQALGQGPQFIFQYYEEEERQRGNFPDRFSGHQFPNYSSELNVNALLLGDSALYLCASSLTSYGYTFGSGTRLTVV.

Points on this clonotype: The CDR3 does not close with the conserved phenylalanine or tryptophan, likely indicating a read error. It is unclear where the CDR3 begins or ends on the DNA, so no DNA is shown, and the CDR3 is as TCRdb lists it. The rearrangement uses TRBV12-3 or TRBV12-4 and TRBJ1-3; TRBD1, the table's D call, was not compared with the DNA. The CDR3 is made up of 8 amino acids, end residues included. The CDR3 here is CASSGRTG.

The chain carries TRBV7-9 and TRBJ1-5; D might be TRBD1 (6 bases). The CDR3 consists of 14 residues. Trimming pared 4 bases from V and 7 bases from J, leaving 14 bases between. CDR1 SEHNR and CDR2 FQNEAQ come from the germline V gene (reference sequence). CDR3 DNA sequence: TGTGCCAGCAGCTGGGGGGGGGCAGACCAGCCCCAGCATTTT. As protein: CASSWGGADQPQHF.

This clonotype was seen many times. This chain links TRBV9 with TRBJ2-7; TRBD1 or TRBD2 may be the D gene (5 bases each). With 4 bases removed from V and 3 bases from J, the gap between germline ends came to 14 bases. The CDR3 length is 14 residues. Germline V gene sequence: CDR1 SGDLS, CDR2 YYNGEE. CDR3 sequence (DNA): TGTGCCAGCAGCAAGGGACCGACTGGCTACGAGCAGTACTTC. Amino acid sequence: CASSKGPTGYEQYF.

V and J are TRBV9 and TRBJ2-7; 14 nucleotides align to TRBD2. This CDR3 region has 16 residues. In germline, CDR1 is SGDLS, CDR2 YYNGEE. The ends lost 2 bases at V and 3 bases at J; junction bases unmatched: 4. The CDR3 region has the DNA TGTGCCAGCAGCGTCGGACTAGCGGGAGGTGACTACGAGCAGTACTTC. Translating it yields CASSVGLAGGDYEQYF.

This clonotype was seen once. The chain recombines TRBV9 with TRBJ1-6, with TRBD1 matching 8 bases. CDR3 length equals 14 residues. J lost 8 bases, V lost 7 bases, and 8 bases had no gene match. Germline V gene data show CDR1 as SGDLS and CDR2 as YYNGEE. CDR3 residues: CASQGAVRDSPLHF. For the CDR3, the DNA is TGTGCCAGCCAGGGGGCGGTTAGAGATTCACCCCTCCACTTT.

This clonotype has ten or more counts. The chain recombines TRBV7-9 with TRBJ1-5; the match to TRBD1 covers 7 bases. The CDR3 spans 15 residues. Germline lookup yields CDR1 SEHNR and CDR2 FQNEAQ (reference sequence). Losses at the gene ends were 5 bases for V and 0 bases for J; bases not matched to a gene: 4. This CDR3 reads CASSIGTDSNQPQHF. CDR3 coding DNA: TGTGCCAGCAGCATTGGGACAGATAGCAATCAGCCCCAGCATTTT.

The V gene is TRBV5-4, the J gene TRBJ1-2, with TRBD1 matching 12 bases. Germline V gene data show CDR1 as SGHNT and CDR2 as YYREEE (reference sequence). The length of the CDR3 is 16 residues. Germline trimming cut 3 bases from V and 3 bases from J; bases unmatched to any gene: 6. The CDR3: CASSSGTGGADYGYTF. The CDR3 nucleotides are TGTGCCAGCAGCTCGGGGACAGGGGGCGCCGACTATGGCTACACCTTC.

This clonotype came up a few times. This sequence joins TRBV24-1 and TRBJ2-5; D is uncertain. The CDR3 is 14 residues long. Germline values: CDR1 KGHDR, CDR2 SFDVKD. Deletions cut 4 bases from V and 1 base from J, with 9 bases between. For the CDR3, the DNA is TGTGCCACCAGTGAAGCCTCGGCCCAAGAGACCCAGTACTTC. Amino acids: CATSEASAQETQYF.

This clonotype was counted ten times or more. This chain joins TRBV5-1 and TRBJ2-7; 7 positions match TRBD1. V lost 4 bases to trimming and J lost 6 bases; unmatched junction nucleotides: 13. CDR3 size: 15 residues. Germline V CDR1 and CDR2: SGHRS, YFSETQ. In DNA form, the CDR3 reads TGCGCCAGCAGCGCCACAGGGGCCCCGGCGGCCGAGCAGTACTTC. It is translated as CASSATGAPAAEQYF.

This clonotype was detected ten times or more. The rearrangement links TRBV15 to TRBJ2-7, with 7 bases matching TRBD1. Losses at the gene ends were 6 bases for V and 0 bases for J; bases not matched to a gene: 8. CDR3 length: 15 residues. Germline V gene data show CDR1 as LNHNV and CDR2 as YYDKDF (reference sequence). CDR3 in amino acids: CATSNRGQSSYEQYF. The DNA for the CDR3 is TGTGCCACCAGTAACAGGGGACAGAGCTCCTACGAGCAGTACTTC.